This record covers a single T cell receptor (beta chain). Antigen: not known. These data come from a study of early stage breast cancer tumors. Study details: Each sample averaged around 10-fold read coverage. General observations from the study: Tumors had roughly 2.6-fold higher T cell density than normal breast. Bulk DNA sequencing of unsorted cells missed chain pairing and markers.

V trimming: 3 bases; J trimming: 7 bases; junction bases outside the gene matches: 10. In germline, CDR1 is GTSNPN, CDR2 SVGIG (reference sequence). CDR3 length: 15 amino acids. Blood replicates held 0.5 ug DNA, tumor or normal breast roughly 1.5 ug, two each. Measured with immunoSEQ multiplex PCR; TCRdb has only the in-frame clones, and not every one. The sample contains 25,000 to 35,000 clones, 72% of which appear only once. This rearrangement joins TRBV30 to TRBJ2-7; 12 bases align to TRBD1. The specimen sequenced was blood. This receptor was identified in a person aged 50-59 years with breast cancer. CDR3 in amino acids: CAWSPAGQGAGEQYF. The CDR3 nucleotides are TGTGCCTGGAGCCCCGCGGGACAGGGGGCAGGGGAGCAGTACTTC. The full variable domain, its missing parts supplied by reference TRBV30 and TRBJ2-7, is SQTIHQWPATLVQPVGSPLSLECTVEGTSNPNLYWYRQAAGRGLQLLFYSVGIGQISSEVPQNLSASRPQDRQFILSSKKLLLSDSGFYLCAWSPAGQGAGEQYFGPGTRLTVT.